This T cell receptor (beta chain) was observed in a study of early T cells in non-severe SARS-CoV-2 infection (dated by TCRdb to the early 2020s). Background on the whole study: TCR sequencing used bulk RNA from unsorted whole blood, so alpha and beta chains could not be paired.

On the study overall, not on this receptor specifically: VDJdb matching was skewed toward anti-spike CD8 responses and likely underestimated virus-specific expansions, missing private and CD4 specificities.

This clonotype was found many times. Its target antigen remains unknown. No much larger clone exists at a distance of one base, and base qualities are not known. A case-control design nested within a healthcare worker cohort in London, UK, was used, with weekly nasopharyngeal swab PCR tests and blood sampling performed. Between 23 and 31 March 2020, the week of the UK lockdown, healthcare workers were enrolled and then followed up weekly for as long as 16 weeks. Library method: 5' RACE. Sequencing took place on a NextSeq 500. To correct for sequencing error and PCR bias, the TCR library protocol tagged individual cDNA molecules with unique molecular identifiers. Both TCR alpha and beta chains were sequenced, and tight co-correlation was observed between alpha and beta sequence abundances in each sample. Per the source publication's procedure: Decombinator V4 was used to perform V gene, J gene and CDR3 annotation of TCR sequences. Expanded TCRs were defined as changing significantly between any two time points under a Poisson model with p below 0.0001. TCR abundances were normalised to the total number of TCRs sequenced per sample and expressed as counts per million. MAIT TCRs were defined by TRAV1-2 paired with TRAJ12, TRAJ20 or TRAJ33, and iNKT TCRs by TRAV10 paired with TRAJ18. A search of VDJdb, accessed on 1 November 2021, was run for TCRs annotated to CMV, EBV and SARS-CoV-2, with TCRs annotated for multiple antigens excluded. TCRdb itself trimmed the public reads at Q25 with fastp, ran MiXCR and retained productive beta chains. Rows with a matching CDR3 protein are joined into one entry that keeps the most common DNA and genes. TCRdb, rather than the study authors, made the V and J calls. The sample contains approximately 100,000 distinct CDR3 sequences, about 11% of them found a single time. The ten largest clones represent 5.1% of the sample.

The CDR3 has 15 amino acids, counting the end cysteine and phenylalanine. The retained sequence is limited to the CDR3, 45 bases, with the frame set at the first base. From the germline V gene (reference sequence), CDR1 is LGHDT and CDR2 is YNNKEL. A distance of 13 bases separates the germline ends of V and J, which lose 2 bases and 2 bases respectively. The sample taken for sequencing was whole blood. The sequence derives from an adult who was a healthcare worker with PCR-confirmed SARS-CoV-2 infection or an uninfected control (not recorded which). This sequence uses TRBV3-1 and TRBJ2-7; no D gene call is confident. The CDR3 region reads CASSQIPSLTYEQYF. The sequenced DNA is TGTGCCAGCAGCCAAATTCCAAGCCTTACCTACGAGCAGTACTTC.